This TCR beta chain is from a study of blood T cell repertoires in COVID-19 (dated by TCRdb to the early 2020s). Concerning the study at large: Samples from collaborators originated in the United States, Italy and Spain and spanned both the acute and convalescent phases of COVID-19. The repertoires were released in a freely available public database meant as a resource for research on the immune response to SARS-CoV-2. Where HLA class I and class II types were available, the types were taken from metadata supplied by the sample provider, not from assay-based typing. The prospective study material was composed of cDNA or gDNA derived from T cells, B-cell-depleted T cells, or PBMCs. Sample metadata almost always included a de-identified subject ID, COVID-19 status, age in years and sex. Deeply sampled blood TCRbeta repertoires from subjects exposed to, actively infected with, or recovered from COVID-19 were included in the dataset. Samples came from the ongoing ImmuneRACE study (first 160 participants) plus 1,254 subjects from 6 global collaborators.

Comments on this clone: There is no known antigen for this receptor. Base quality data are lacking; no much larger clone is found one base away.

Overall study results and their limits: Clinical and demographic metadata were provided uncurated, with the amount varying by source and participant.

Collaborating institutions collected whole blood in K2EDTA tubes following their own protocols. For TCRbeta analysis, collaborators shipped samples as frozen whole blood, isolated PBMCs, or DNA extracted from either of those sample types. The CDR3 has 15 amino acids, counting the end cysteine and phenylalanine. The DNA shown is the 45-base CDR3, in frame from base 1. CDR1 and CDR2 are read off the germline V gene as MDHEN and SYDVKM. V and J are trimmed by 5 bases and 2 bases, and the gene matches miss 8 bases of the junction. The immunoSEQ Assay, a bias-controlled multiplex PCR, was used to amplify TCRbeta CDR3 regions from genomic DNA. The authors' analysis ran thus. Nucleated cell counts per sample were estimated from amplification of reference gene primers within the assay. To quantify the absolute abundance of each unique TCRbeta CDR3 rearrangement, sequence reads were collapsed and filtered. Productive Simpson clonality was computed per sample as the square root of Simpson's diversity index over productive rearrangements. TCRdb obtained this table from immuneACCESS and retained in-frame rearrangements with V and J assigned. These tables miss some clones; where compared with another copy, unresolved V genes account for less than half of the shortfall, and the remainder is unexplained. V and J calls and clone size are copied from that table; D and trimming were computed from the DNA. The sample table records approximately 90,000 clones; roughly four fifths of these occur just once. The ten largest clones capture 1.2% of the sample.

The chain is assembled from TRBV28 and TRBJ2-7, and TRBD1 aligns with 8 junction nucleotides. The receptor's source is a woman of 80 years or more with acute or convalescent COVID-19. The sample comprised peripheral blood. The DNA sequence is TGTGCCAGCAGTCCCCCCCCAGGGGGCCCCTACGAGCAGTACTTC. It encodes CASSPPPGGPYEQYF.